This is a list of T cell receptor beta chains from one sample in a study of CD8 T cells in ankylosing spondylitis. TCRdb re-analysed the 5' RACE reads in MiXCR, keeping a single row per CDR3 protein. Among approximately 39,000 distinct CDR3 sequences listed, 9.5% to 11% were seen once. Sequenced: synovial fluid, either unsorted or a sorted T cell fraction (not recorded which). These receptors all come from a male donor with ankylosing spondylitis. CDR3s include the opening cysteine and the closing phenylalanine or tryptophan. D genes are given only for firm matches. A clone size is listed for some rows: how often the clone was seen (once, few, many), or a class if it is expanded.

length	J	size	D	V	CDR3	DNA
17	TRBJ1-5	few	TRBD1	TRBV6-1	CASSIRDSLYSNQPQHF	TGTGCCAGCAGTATCCGGGACAGCCTATATAGCAATCAGCCCCAGCATTTT
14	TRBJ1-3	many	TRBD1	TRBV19	CATRQGIPGNTIYF	TGTGCCACCAGACAGGGCATACCCGGAAACACCATATATTTT
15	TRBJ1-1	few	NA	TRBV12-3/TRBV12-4	CASSLRRRENTEAFF	TGTGCCAGCAGTTTACGCCGGCGGGAGAACACTGAAGCTTTCTTT
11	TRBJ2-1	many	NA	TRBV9	CASSVGREQFF	TGTGCCAGCAGCGTAGGGCGTGAGCAGTTCTTC
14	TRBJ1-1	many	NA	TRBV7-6	CASSLGAGATEAFF	TGTGCCAGCAGCTTAGGGGCGGGGGCCACTGAAGCTTTCTTT
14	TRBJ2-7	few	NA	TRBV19	CASAPRGRAYEQYF	TGTGCCAGTGCTCCCAGGGGCAGAGCCTACGAGCAGTACTTC
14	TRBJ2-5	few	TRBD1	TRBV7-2	CASSLDRGRETQYF	TGTGCCAGCAGCTTAGACAGGGGGAGAGAGACCCAGTACTTC
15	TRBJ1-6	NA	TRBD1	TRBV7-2	CASSLHRGGNSPLHF	TGTGCCAGCAGCCTCCACAGGGGAGGGAATTCACCCCTCCACTTT
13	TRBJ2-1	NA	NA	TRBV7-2	CASSVGVYNEQFF	TGTGCCAGTAGCGTAGGAGTTTACAATGAGCAGTTCTTC
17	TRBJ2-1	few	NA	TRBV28	CASSSLEERASYNEQFF	TGTGCCAGCAGTTCCCTCGAGGAGAGGGCGTCCTACAATGAGCAGTTCTTC
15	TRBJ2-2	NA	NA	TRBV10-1	CASSGELGGTGELFF	TGCGCCAGCAGTGGGGAACTAGGGGGAACCGGGGAGCTGTTTTTT
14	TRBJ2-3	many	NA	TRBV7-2	CASSLSRALDTQYF	TGTGCCAGCAGCTTATCCAGGGCCCTAGATACGCAGTATTTT
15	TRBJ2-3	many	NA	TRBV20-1	CSARHYLDSTDTQYF	TGCAGCGCTAGGCACTACCTCGACAGCACAGATACGCAGTATTTT
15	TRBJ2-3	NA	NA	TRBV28	CASSPTNPQGDTQYF	TGTGCCAGCAGCCCTACTAACCCCCAAGGAGATACGCAGTATTTT
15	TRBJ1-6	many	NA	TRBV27	CASKPRDQGASPLHF	TGTGCCAGCAAACCCCGGGACCAAGGGGCTTCACCCCTCCACTTT
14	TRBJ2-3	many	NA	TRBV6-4	CASSLTASTDTQYF	TGTGCCAGCAGTTTGACGGCGAGCACAGATACGCAGTATTTT
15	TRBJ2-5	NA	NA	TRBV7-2	CASSLDIRLRETQYF	TGTGCCAGCAGCTTAGATATTAGACTGCGGGAGACCCAGTACTTC
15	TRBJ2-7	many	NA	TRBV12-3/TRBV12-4	CASSFMGGNLYEQYF	TGTGCCAGCAGTTTTATGGGTGGGAATCTCTACGAGCAGTACTTC
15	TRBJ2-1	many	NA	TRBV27	CASSLSTGGGNEQFF	TGTGCCAGCAGTTTATCCACCGGGGGCGGCAATGAGCAGTTCTTC
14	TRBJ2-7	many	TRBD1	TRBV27	CASSSGGTYYEQYF	TGTGCCAGCAGCTCAGGGGGTACCTACTACGAGCAGTACTTC
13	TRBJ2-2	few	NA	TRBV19	CASSPHNTGELFF	TGTGCCAGTAGTCCCCACAACACCGGGGAGCTGTTTTTT
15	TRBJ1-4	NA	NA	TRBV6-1	CASTGYGGRGEKLFF	TGTGCCAGCACCGGATACGGGGGCAGAGGAGAAAAACTGTTTTTT
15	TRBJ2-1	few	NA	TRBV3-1	CASSQSGDGHNEQFF	TGTGCCAGCAGCCAATCGGGGGACGGACACAATGAGCAGTTCTTC
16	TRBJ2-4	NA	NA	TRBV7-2	CASSQGTLLAKNIQYF	TGTGCCAGCAGCCAAGGGACCCTACTAGCCAAAAACATTCAGTACTTC
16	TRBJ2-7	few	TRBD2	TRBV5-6	CASSLGLGLVTREQYF	TGTGCCAGCAGCTTGGGGTTGGGACTAGTGACTCGCGAGCAGTACTTC
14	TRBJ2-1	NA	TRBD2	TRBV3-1	CASSQTGLAGEQFF	TGTGCCAGCAGCCAAACTGGACTAGCGGGCGAGCAGTTCTTC
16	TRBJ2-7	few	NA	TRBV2	CASSGVGLGDSYEQYF	TGTGCCAGCAGTGGGGTGGGGCTAGGGGACTCCTACGAGCAGTACTTC
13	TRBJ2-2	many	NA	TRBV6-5	CASSSSDAGELFF	TGTGCCAGCAGTTCTAGTGATGCCGGGGAGCTGTTTTTT
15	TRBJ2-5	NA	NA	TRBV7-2	CASSFQPGIQETQYF	TGTGCCAGCAGCTTCCAACCGGGAATACAAGAGACCCAGTACTTC
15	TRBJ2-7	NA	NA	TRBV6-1	CASSGVWTPIGEQYF	TGTGCCAGCAGCGGCGTCTGGACCCCCATCGGGGAGCAGTACTTC
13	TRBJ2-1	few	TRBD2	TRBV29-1	CSVAVRGGNEQFF	TGCAGCGTTGCGGTCCGGGGGGGAAATGAGCAGTTCTTC
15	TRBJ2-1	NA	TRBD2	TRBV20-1	CSAYATSGSYNEQFF	TGCAGTGCTTACGCGACTAGCGGATCCTACAATGAGCAGTTCTTC
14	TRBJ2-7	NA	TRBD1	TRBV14	CASSTGQGPYEQYF	TGTGCCAGCAGCACGGGACAGGGTCCCTACGAGCAGTACTTC
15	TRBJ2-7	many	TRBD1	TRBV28	CASSINRDSTYEQYF	TGTGCCAGCAGTATAAACCGGGACAGTACCTACGAGCAGTACTTC
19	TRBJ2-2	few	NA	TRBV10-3	CAISPGTGLLVNTGELFFF	NA
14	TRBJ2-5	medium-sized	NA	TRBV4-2	CASSPKVGPETQYF	TGTGCCAGCAGCCCCAAAGTCGGCCCAGAGACCCAGTACTTC
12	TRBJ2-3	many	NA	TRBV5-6	CASSPDTSSQYF	TGTGCCAGCAGCCCCGATACCTCCTCGCAGTATTTT
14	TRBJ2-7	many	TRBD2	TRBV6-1	CASRGTSGNYEQYF	TGTGCCAGCAGGGGGACTAGCGGGAACTACGAGCAGTACTTC
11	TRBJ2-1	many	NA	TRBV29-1	CSAGPRGEQFF	TGCAGCGCCGGGCCCCGCGGTGAGCAGTTCTTC
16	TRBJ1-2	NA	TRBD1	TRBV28	CASSPPSGQAVYGYTF	TGTGCCAGCAGTCCGCCCTCCGGACAGGCTGTCTATGGCTACACCTTC
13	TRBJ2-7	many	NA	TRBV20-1	CSATQGKDYEQYF	TGCAGTGCCACCCAGGGGAAGGACTACGAGCAGTACTTC
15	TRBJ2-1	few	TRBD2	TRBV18	CASSPGRWLYNEQFF	TGTGCCAGCTCACCCGGGAGGTGGTTATACAATGAGCAGTTCTTC